Listed here are 11 T cell receptor beta chains from one sample, sequenced in a study of T cell changes during pregnancy in multiple sclerosis. TCRdb's copy holds only in-frame clones and misses some; the assay was immunoSEQ multiplex PCR. Seen here are 61,000 or so clones, around 93% observed once, and the top ten hold roughly 0.35%. The sequencing used CD4+ T cells from peripheral blood mononuclear cells, collected before pregnancy. These receptors all stem from a female donor with multiple sclerosis, enrolled in a pregnancy study.

The chain links TRBV30 to TRBJ1-5; D gene unclear. With 0 bases removed from V and 4 bases from J, the gap between germline ends came to 7 bases. Looked up from germline, CDR1 is GTSNPN and CDR2 is SVGIG (reference sequence). The length of the CDR3 is 13 residues. The DNA for the CDR3 is TGTGCCTGGAGTGTAGAAGCAAATCAGCCCCAGCATTTT. This sequence encodes CAWSVEANQPQHF.

The chain couples TRBV18 to TRBJ2-7; D possibly corresponds to TRBD1 (6 bases). V lost 5 bases and J lost 0, with 11 bases in between. This CDR3 is 14 amino acids long. Germline V gene sequence: CDR1 KGHSH, CDR2 LQKENI. The CDR3 sequence is CASSSDRSSYEQYF. The CDR3 DNA is TGTGCCAGCTCAAGCGACAGGTCCTCCTACGAGCAGTACTTC.

The chain uses TRBV29-1 and TRBJ2-1, with 9 bases that match TRBD2. CDR1 and CDR2 from the germline V gene are SQVTM and ANQGSEA. This CDR3 comprises 14 residues. The V gene end was trimmed by 3 bases and the J gene end by 4 bases; junction bases not matched to a gene: 4. Written as DNA, the CDR3 is TGCAGCGTTGAGGCTAGCGGGATATACAATGAGCAGTTCTTC. This gives the protein CSVEASGIYNEQFF.

The V and J genes are TRBV5-1 and TRBJ2-1, with TRBD2 matching 13 bases. V lost 3 bases, J lost 5 bases, and 5 bases stayed unmatched. The germline V gene has CDR1 SGHRS and CDR2 YFSETQ. CDR3 length equals 16 residues. The CDR3 region is CASSSGLAGKDNEQFF. The CDR3 DNA follows: TGCGCCAGCAGCTCGGGACTAGCGGGAAAAGACAATGAGCAGTTCTTC.

This chain uses TRBV6-1 with TRBJ1-1, with 7 bases fitting TRBD1. From germline, CDR1 is MNHNS and CDR2 SASEGT. This CDR3 has 14 amino acids. With V trimmed by 6 bases and J by 6 bases, 10 bases remained unmatched. CDR3 in amino acids: CASSEPQGLAEAFF. The CDR3 DNA follows: TGTGCCAGCAGCGAACCACAGGGGCTCGCTGAAGCTTTCTTT.

The V and J genes are TRBV9 and TRBJ1-6, with no clear D. Germline V gives CDR1 SGDLS, CDR2 YYNGEE. Trimming stripped 0 bases from V and 5 bases from J, with 6 bases between. The CDR3 is made up of 14 amino acids. CDR3 DNA sequence: TGTGCCAGCAGCGTAGTTCCGGATAATTCACCCCTCCACTTT. It yields the protein CASSVVPDNSPLHF.

V and J are TRBV7-2 and TRBJ2-6; TRBD1 matches at 7 bases. Germline CDR1 reads SGHTA; CDR2 reads FQGNSA. This CDR3 is built from 17 residues. Trimming at V came to 2 bases and at J to 0 bases, leaving 4 bases not matched to a gene. CDR3 sequence reads: CASSLTGTASGANVLTF. For the CDR3, the DNA is TGTGCCAGCAGCTTAACCGGGACAGCCTCTGGGGCCAACGTCCTGACTTTC.

The chain carries TRBV7-2 and TRBJ1-5, with 7 nucleotides matching TRBD1. The length of the CDR3 is 14 residues. Germline CDR1 is SGHTA and CDR2 is FQGNSA. The J segment lost 4 bases and the V segment lost 3 bases, leaving 3 bases of the junction unmatched. CDR3 loop: CASSFRDRNQPQHF. The CDR3 DNA follows: TGTGCCAGCAGCTTCCGGGACAGAAATCAGCCCCAGCATTTT.

The rearrangement links TRBV19 to TRBJ1-5; 7 positions match TRBD1. The CDR3 covers 15 residues. Trimming at V came to 6 bases and at J to 2 bases, leaving 7 bases not matched to a gene. Germline V CDR1 and CDR2: LNHDA, SQIVND (reference sequence). The CDR3 region has the DNA TGTGCCAGTAGCACGGACAGGACCCGCAATCAGCCCCAGCATTTT. Its translation: CASSTDRTRNQPQHF. The whole variable domain, remainder taken from reference TRBV19 and TRBJ1-5, is DGGITQSPKYLFRKEGQNVTLSCEQNLNHDAMYWYRQDPGQGLRLIYYSQIVNDFQKGDIAEGYSVSREKKESFPLTVTSAQKNPTAFYLCASSTDRTRNQPQHFGDGTRLSIL.

This chain joins TRBV7-6 and TRBJ2-1; 9 positions agree with TRBD1. The CDR3 sequence is 15 residues long. V was pared by 5 bases and J by 6 bases, with 8 bases of the junction left unmatched. The germline V gene encodes CDR1 SGHVS and CDR2 FNYEAQ. CDR3 nucleotide sequence: TGTGCCAGCAGCCCGTCGGGACAGGGCGTCAATGAGCAGTTCTTC. It codes for CASSPSGQGVNEQFF.

The chain couples TRBV11-3 to TRBJ2-2; 10 positions agree with TRBD1. Looked up from germline, CDR1 is SGHNT and CDR2 is YENEEA. V gave up 5 bases and J gave up 3 bases; unmatched junction bases: 9. This CDR3 has 17 amino acids. The CDR3 region has the DNA TGTGCCAGCAGCCCCGGGACAGGGGTTAGGGACACCGGGGAGCTGTTTTTT. This translates into CASSPGTGVRDTGELFF.